This TCR beta chain was identified during a study of technical replicates of blood from a few donors. Profiling relied on immunoSEQ multiplex PCR, and the TCRdb table lists in-frame clones only, not all of them. The sample contains about 68,000 clones, under 98% of which appear only once. This CDR3 comprises 16 residues. Between the trimmed V and J ends, which lost 1 base and 4 bases, there was a span of 14 bases. Germline assignment: CDR1 LGHNA and CDR2 YSLEER. Sequenced input: T cells isolated from PBMCs. The TCR originated in a human donor in good health. This chain connects TRBV4-3 to TRBJ1-5; D is possibly TRBD1 (6 bases). CDR3 nucleotides: TGCGCCAGCAGCCAAGGACTACAGGGAGGGAATCAGCCCCAGCATTTT. Encoded protein: CASSQGLQGGNQPQHF.